Following are 27 T cell receptor beta chains from one sample sequenced in a study of cytomegalovirus exposure and HLA in healthy donors. 13 Jbeta primers and 60 Vbeta primers were used for the PCR. Generated by immunoSEQ multiplex PCR, the TCRdb table keeps only in-frame clones and is missing some. The table includes approximately 170,000 clones, roughly 75% detected once. Input material: PBMCs. All receptors derive from a male donor in good health and CMV-seronegative.

The chain carries TRBV6-1 and TRBJ2-5, with D tentatively TRBD2 (5 bases). The ends were cut back, 6 bases at V and 1 base at J, with 15 bases in the middle. The CDR3 consists of 15 residues. Looked up from germline, CDR1 is MNHNS and CDR2 is SASEGT. CDR3 loop: CASRSRSGFQETQYF. CDR3 nucleotide sequence: TGTGCCAGCAGAAGCAGAAGCGGTTTCCAAGAGACCCAGTACTTC.

The rearrangement links TRBV5-4 to TRBJ2-7; 9 bases agree with TRBD1. Trimming at V came to 4 bases and at J to 3 bases, leaving 5 bases not matched to a gene. Germline V gene lookup returns CDR1 SGHNT and CDR2 YYREEE (reference sequence). CDR3 length: 14 residues. This CDR3 is CASSADRGRYEQYF. The CDR3 DNA follows: TGTGCCAGCAGCGCGGACAGGGGACGCTACGAGCAGTACTTC.

V usage is TRBV11-1 and J usage is TRBJ2-3, with 16 bases identical to TRBD2. V was pared by 3 bases and J by 1 base, with 4 bases of the junction left unmatched. Germline lookup yields CDR1 SGHAT and CDR2 FQDESV (reference sequence). The CDR3 consists of 18 residues. The CDR3 region has the DNA TGTGCCAGCAGCTTGGGACTAGCGGGGGGGCCCCGCACAGATACGCAGTATTTT. Translation: CASSLGLAGGPRTDTQYF.

V gene TRBV25-1 combines with J gene TRBJ1-6; 9 positions agree with TRBD1. With 8 bases clipped from V and 7 bases from J, the junction kept 3 bases outside the gene matches. The CDR3 length is 13 residues. Germline CDR1 is MGHDK and CDR2 is SYGVNS. The CDR3 spells CASSGQGNSPLHF. The CDR3 region has the DNA TGTGCCAGCTCGGGACAGGGAAATTCACCCCTCCACTTT.

The chain joins TRBV6-5 to TRBJ2-3, with a weak D call TRBD2 (6 bases). Germline V gives CDR1 MNHEY, CDR2 SVGAGI. The CDR3 loop spans 13 amino acids. V lost 8 bases and J lost 2, with 11 bases in between. For the CDR3, the DNA is TGTGCCAGCGTGTCGGGGGTCACAGATACGCAGTATTTT. Amino acid sequence: CASVSGVTDTQYF.

CDR3 coding DNA: TGTGCCAGCAGCGTAGGGCACCTCACAGATACGCAGTATTTT. Translation gives CASSVGHLTDTQYF. The chain links TRBV9 to TRBJ2-3; D unclear. V lost 0 bases and J lost 2, with 7 bases in between. Germline CDR1 is SGDLS and CDR2 is YYNGEE. The CDR3 extends over 14 amino acids.

The table lists this clone with a few counts. The chain is built from TRBV6-6 and TRBJ1-3; D may be TRBD1 (5 bases). Deletions cut 6 bases from V and 0 bases from J, with 12 bases between. Germline-derived CDR1 and CDR2 are MNHNY and SVGAGI (reference sequence). The CDR3 has 15 residues. The CDR3 nucleotides are TGTGCCAGCAGCCCTACAGGATTCTCTGGAAACACCATATATTTT. This sequence encodes CASSPTGFSGNTIYF.

This sequence joins TRBV25-1 and TRBJ2-3; D is uncertain. The V gene lost 3 bases and the J gene lost 2 bases, with 12 bases spanning the gap. There are 15 residues in the CDR3. CDR1 MGHDK and CDR2 SYGVNS come from the germline V gene. The CDR3 spells CASSDFHQNTDTQYF. The CDR3 nucleotides read TGTGCCAGCAGTGATTTTCATCAAAACACAGATACGCAGTATTTT.

This chain uses TRBV6-5 with TRBJ2-5; the D gene is possibly TRBD2 (6 bases). Per the germline V gene, CDR1 is MNHEY and CDR2 is SVGAGI. V dropped 4 bases and J dropped 5 bases, with 17 bases sitting between them. CDR3 size: 15 residues. CDR3 DNA: TGTGCCAGCAGTTCGCACGGAGGGTCGGAGGAGACCCAGTACTTC. Protein: CASSSHGGSEETQYF.

The chain links TRBV6-5 to TRBJ2-1, with D perhaps TRBD1 (6 bases). With 3 bases removed from V and 5 bases from J, the gap between germline ends came to 14 bases. Germline CDR1 MNHEY, CDR2 SVGAGI. There are 15 residues in the CDR3. In DNA, the CDR3 is TGTGCCAGCAGTTATCGGTACAGGGTCGACAATGAGCAGTTCTTC. This translates into CASSYRYRVDNEQFF.

This chain uses TRBV14 with TRBJ2-7, with 7 bases that match TRBD2. CDR1 SGHDN and CDR2 FVKESK come from the germline V gene. This CDR3 is 18 amino acids long. The V and J ends lost 4 bases and 2 bases, in that order; junction bases with no gene match: 17. CDR3 loop: CASSPSHRASGDTYEQYF. The DNA of the CDR3 is TGTGCCAGCAGCCCCTCGCATCGGGCTAGCGGCGATACCTACGAGCAGTACTTC.

This clone was detected only a few times. At the DNA level, this CDR3 is encoded by other sequences in the same sample as well. This CDR3 reads CASSMGGSTSGANVLTF. The CDR3 DNA is TGTGCCAGTAGTATGGGCGGGAGTACTTCTGGGGCCAACGTCCTGACTTTC. The gene calls are TRBV19 and TRBJ2-6; the match to TRBD2 covers 7 bases. This CDR3 has 17 amino acids. The V gene end was trimmed by 3 bases and the J gene end by 1 base; junction bases not matched to a gene: 6. Germline values: CDR1 LNHDA, CDR2 SQIVND (reference sequence).

A few counts support this clone. The chain carries TRBV6-5 and TRBJ2-3; TRBD2 matches at 11 bases. This CDR3 has 14 residues. V trimming: 7 bases; J trimming: 2 bases; junction bases outside the gene matches: 2. Germline V gives CDR1 MNHEY, CDR2 SVGAGI. CDR3 region: CASKTSGDTDTQYF. The CDR3, as DNA: TGTGCCAGCAAGACTAGCGGGGACACAGATACGCAGTATTTT.

This chain connects TRBV7-2 to TRBJ2-7; D call uncertain. The V gene's germline CDR1 is SGHTA and CDR2 FQGNSA. CDR3 length: 13 residues. Between the trimmed V and J ends, which lost 7 bases and 5 bases, there was a span of 15 bases. Here the CDR3 reads CASTYLMGDEQYF. The CDR3 bases are TGTGCCAGCACTTACCTTATGGGCGACGAGCAGTACTTC.

The V gene is TRBV2, the J gene TRBJ1-1; TRBD1 agrees at 7 bases. The CDR3 covers 12 residues. CDR1 and CDR2 (germline): SNHLY, FYNNEI. The V gene end was trimmed by 10 bases and the J gene end by 1 base; junction bases not matched to a gene: 3. Here the CDR3 reads CATHRGNTEAFF. The CDR3 nucleotides read TGTGCCACCCACAGGGGGAACACTGAAGCTTTCTTT.

This clone was observed a handful of times. The chain recombines TRBV7-3 with TRBJ2-1, with a tentative D call TRBD2 (7 bases). V was cut by 5 bases and J by 5 bases, with 13 bases left in between. Germline loops: CDR1 SGHTA, CDR2 FQGTGA. This CDR3 is 14 amino acids long. The DNA for the CDR3 is TGTGCCAGCAGCCCGAGCGGGACAAACAATGAGCAGTTCTTC. It encodes CASSPSGTNNEQFF.

The chain has TRBV7-9 and TRBJ1-1; D gene unclear. The V end was cut by 5 bases, the J end by 2 bases, with 9 bases between. The length of the CDR3 is 13 residues. Germline loops: CDR1 SEHNR, CDR2 FQNEAQ (reference sequence). CDR3 coding DNA: TGTGCCAGCAGCCTACAGTCTAACACTGAAGCTTTCTTT. Encoded protein: CASSLQSNTEAFF.

This clone turned up a few times. CDR3 coding DNA: TGTGCCAGCAGCCAAGTTAGCGAGGGGGGGGAGACCCAGTACTTC. Its protein is CASSQVSEGGETQYF. The chain recombines TRBV4-2 with TRBJ2-5; possibly TRBD2 for D (7 bases). V lost 1 base, J lost 5 bases, and 14 bases lay in between. Germline assignment: CDR1 LGHNA and CDR2 YNFKEQ. The CDR3 extends over 15 amino acids.

The V call is TRBV4-1, the J call TRBJ2-5; unclear D gene. Germline CDR1 is MGHRA and CDR2 is YSYEKL. CDR3 size: 13 residues. The V gene lost 3 bases and the J gene lost 3 bases, with 8 bases spanning the gap. This CDR3 reads CASSQWRKETQYF. DNA of the CDR3: TGCGCCAGCAGCCAGTGGCGGAAAGAGACCCAGTACTTC.

This clone was picked up one time. The rearrangement uses TRBV5-4 and TRBJ1-2, with 7 bases fitting TRBD1. V was clipped by 0 bases and J by 1 base; unmatched bases: 9. Germline CDR1 and CDR2: SGHNT and YYREEE (reference sequence). The CDR3 has 17 residues. The CDR3 region is CASSLGGQQGLNYGYTF. CDR3 in DNA: TGTGCCAGCAGCTTGGGGGGGCAACAGGGGCTTAACTATGGCTACACCTTC.

The V gene is TRBV7-6, the J gene TRBJ2-7; TRBD1 aligns across 8 bases. The V segment lost 5 bases and the J segment 5 bases; nucleotides outside the gene matches: 11. CDR3 size: 15 residues. Germline CDR1 reads SGHVS; CDR2 reads FNYEAQ. The CDR3 sequence is CASSRGTGSAHEQYF. In DNA form, the CDR3 reads TGTGCCAGCAGCCGAGGGACAGGTAGCGCCCACGAGCAGTACTTC.

This clone was observed a handful of times. The chain links TRBV7-9 to TRBJ2-7, with D possibly being TRBD1 (6 bases). Trimming left V 4 bases short and J 6 bases short, with 16 bases between. Germline CDR1 reads SEHNR; CDR2 reads FQNEAQ (reference sequence). This CDR3 has 14 residues. The CDR3 nucleotides are TGTGCCAGCAGCTCCTCCAGGGGTTGGGGCGAGCAGTACTTC. This translates into CASSSSRGWGEQYF.

This chain links TRBV2 with TRBJ2-3; TRBD1 agrees at 9 bases. The junction had 6 bases not matched to a gene; V was cut back by 3 bases and J by 5 bases. The CDR3 is made up of 15 amino acids. Germline lookup yields CDR1 SNHLY and CDR2 FYNNEI. In DNA form, the CDR3 reads TGTGCCAGCAGTGACCGACAGGGGGTTGGAGATACGCAGTATTTT. Encoded protein: CASSDRQGVGDTQYF.

There are a few counts of this clone. At one end, the junction sequence differs from germline, possibly due to a read error. V and J are TRBV10-3 and TRBJ1-1, with D unresolved. Germline assignment: CDR1 ENHRY and CDR2 SYGVKD. The CDR3 has 11 amino acids. CDR3 sequence reads: CAPSMNTEAFF. The CDR3 DNA reads TGCGCTCCTAGTATGAACACTGAAGCTTTCTTT.

This clone was observed once. CDR3 sequence reads: CASSRGPGPEYSPLHF. CDR3 nucleotides: TGCGCCAGCAGCAGAGGGCCTGGACCGGAGTATTCACCCCTCCACTTT. J is TRBJ1-6 and V is TRBV5-1; D not certain. Germline values: CDR1 SGHRS, CDR2 YFSETQ. This CDR3 has 16 residues. V was trimmed by 4 bases and J by 8 bases, leaving 19 bases between them.

In its sample, this clone was seen a few times. This chain links TRBV19 with TRBJ2-7; D perhaps matches TRBD2 (6 bases). This CDR3 region has 14 residues. Deletions cut 5 bases from V and 4 bases from J, with 15 bases between. In germline, CDR1 is LNHDA, CDR2 SQIVND (reference sequence). CDR3 coding DNA: TGTGCCAGTAGTGACAGCGGGCGAAGATACGAGCAGTACTTC. Protein: CASSDSGRRYEQYF.

This chain uses TRBV27 with TRBJ1-1; maybe TRBD1 (5 bases). V was clipped by 4 bases and J by 5 bases, with 11 bases between them. The CDR3 spans 13 residues. Germline-derived CDR1 and CDR2 are MNHEY and SMNVEV (reference sequence). The CDR3 nucleotides are TGTGCCAGCAGTTCCTCAGGGCTTACTGAAGCTTTCTTT. Translating it yields CASSSSGLTEAFF.